Listed here are 20 T cell receptor beta chains from one sample, sequenced in a study of response to subunit inactivated influenza vaccine. MiXCR, run by TCRdb on the RT-PCR reads, gives a single entry per CDR3 protein. The sample has more than 550,000 distinct CDR3 sequences; about 11% are singletons. This same sample was also taken into another study, of T cells expressing NK-cell markers. Turning to that study: Researchers built TCR beta cDNA using 5'RACE template switching with UMIs.

Source: PBMCs from blood, taken on the day of vaccination. These receptors all stem from a man aged 50-60 years who received an inactivated influenza vaccine.

This clonotype was seen a handful of times. CDR3 region: CASSPESALNTDTQYF. The CDR3 DNA is TGCGCCAGCAGCCCCGAGAGCGCCCTCAACACAGATACGCAGTATTTT. This chain uses TRBV5-1 with TRBJ2-3; D remains unclear. The CDR3 runs 16 residues. V was clipped by 4 bases and J by 2 bases, with 17 bases between them. Germline V gives CDR1 SGHRS, CDR2 YFSETQ.

The chain is built from TRBV5-1 and TRBJ2-3; D gene ambiguous. This CDR3 contains 16 residues. V gave up 0 bases and J gave up 2 bases, with 13 bases separating them. The germline V gene has CDR1 SGHRS and CDR2 YFSETQ. CDR3 DNA sequence: TGCGCCAGCAGCTTGGCGGCGGAGTTGGTCACAGATACGCAGTATTTT. Protein sequence: CASSLAAELVTDTQYF. Looking up the rest from reference TRBV5-1 and TRBJ2-3 gives the full variable domain: KAGVTQTPRYLIKTRGQQVTLSCSPISGHRSVSWYQQTPGQGLQFLFEYFSETQRNKGNFPGRFSGRQFSNSRSEMNVSTLELGDSALYLCASSLAAELVTDTQYFGPGTRLTVL.

This clonotype was recorded a few times. The V call is TRBV7-9, the J call TRBJ2-7; 7 nucleotides agree with TRBD1. J was trimmed by 6 bases and V by 2 bases; bases with no gene match: 7. This CDR3 region has 14 residues. Germline CDR1 is SEHNR and CDR2 is FQNEAQ (reference sequence). CDR3 nucleotide sequence: TGTGCCAGCAGCTTAAAAGGGGGCAAGGGCGAGCAGTACTTC. Its protein product is CASSLKGGKGEQYF.

This clonotype occurred a few times. V gene TRBV6-1 combines with J gene TRBJ2-2; 9 positions match TRBD2. The trim removed 2 bases at V and 7 bases at J, leaving 5 bases unmatched. Germline lookup yields CDR1 MNHNS and CDR2 SASEGT. This CDR3 has 15 residues. The CDR3 DNA is TGTGCCAGCAGTGAATGGCGGGGGGGTGACGGGGAGCTGTTTTTT. The encoded protein is CASSEWRGGDGELFF.

This chain connects TRBV4-2 to TRBJ2-5; weak D call: TRBD2 (5 bases). The CDR3 contains 14 residues. Germline V gene sequence: CDR1 LGHNA, CDR2 YNFKEQ. V was pared by 0 bases and J by 5 bases, with 10 bases between. DNA for the CDR3: TGTGCCAGCAGCCAAGACAGACCGGGGGAGACCCAGTACTTC. The encoded protein is CASSQDRPGETQYF.

This clonotype has a count of ten or more. This rearrangement joins TRBV7-2 to TRBJ2-7; unclear D gene. The CDR3 totals 13 residues. Per germline, CDR1 SGHTA and CDR2 FQGNSA. V was pared by 1 base and J by 6 bases, with 10 bases between. The CDR3 DNA reads as TGTGCCAGCAGCTTAGACGACATTTCCGAGCAGTACTTC. It yields the protein CASSLDDISEQYF. Variable domain in full (rest from reference TRBV7-2 and TRBJ2-7): GAGVSQSPSNKVTEKGKDVELRCDPISGHTALYWYRQSLGQGLEFLIYFQGNSAPDKSGLPSDRFSAERTGGSVSTLTIQRTQQEDSAVYLCASSLDDISEQYFGPGTRLTVT.

The chain joins TRBV12-3 or TRBV12-4 to TRBJ2-5; maybe TRBD1 (5 bases). The CDR3 consists of 14 residues. Trimming pared 2 bases from V and 4 bases from J, leaving 11 bases between. CDR3 nucleotides: TGTGCCAGCAGTTTACAACAGGCCAGAGAGACCCAGTACTTC. As protein: CASSLQQARETQYF.

This clonotype has only a few counts. The gene calls are TRBV5-1 and TRBJ2-3; D unresolved. CDR1 is SGHRS, CDR2 YFSETQ, per germline. V gave up 3 bases and J gave up 3 bases, with 14 bases separating them. CDR3 length: 15 amino acids. The CDR3 DNA follows: TGCGCCAGCAGCTCCTATACAGTAAAAACAGATACGCAGTATTTT. This translates into CASSSYTVKTDTQYF.

This rearrangement joins TRBV24-1 to TRBJ2-2, with D maybe TRBD1 (5 bases). The germline V and J ends were trimmed by 7 bases and 0 bases, with 14 bases remaining between them. Germline V gives CDR1 KGHDR, CDR2 SFDVKD. CDR3 length: 16 amino acids. The CDR3 sequence is CATRAQGGTNTGELFF. DNA for the CDR3: TGTGCCACCAGGGCCCAGGGTGGCACGAACACCGGGGAGCTGTTTTTT.

The table lists this clonotype with a few counts. The chain links TRBV2 to TRBJ2-2; TRBD2 aligns across 8 bases. Trimming cost V 2 bases and J 5 bases; bases outside gene matches: 4. This CDR3 comprises 15 residues. The germline V gene has CDR1 SNHLY and CDR2 FYNNEI. The CDR3 DNA reads as TGTGCCAGCAGTGAATTTGCTAGCGGGACCGGGGAGCTGTTTTTT. It yields the protein CASSEFASGTGELFF.

This clonotype was recorded once. A read error is possible here, since a much larger clone lies one base away. V gene TRBV12-3 or TRBV12-4 combines with J gene TRBJ1-6; 9 bases align to TRBD1. This CDR3 has 15 amino acids. CDR3 nucleotides: TGTGCCAGCAGGGTGGGACAGGGAGTCTATTCACCCTTCCACTTT. Translating gives CASRVGQGVYSPFHF.

This CDR3 is CASSIRALGNQPQHF. DNA for the CDR3: TGTGCCAGCAGTATCAGGGCACTCGGCAATCAGCCCCAGCATTTT. The genes are TRBV12-3 or TRBV12-4 and TRBJ1-5, with D possibly TRBD1 on 5 matching bases. This CDR3 is built from 15 residues. V was cut by 5 bases and J by 2 bases, with 13 bases left in between.

This chain connects TRBV20-1 to TRBJ1-2; no clear D. Germline CDR1 DFQATT, CDR2 SNEGSKA (reference sequence). This CDR3 is 11 amino acids long. V gave up 1 base and J gave up 8 bases, with 8 bases separating them. The CDR3 DNA is TGCAGTGCTAGAGGGGTGTGGGGCTACACCTTC. It is translated as CSARGVWGYTF.

This chain links TRBV5-5 with TRBJ2-7; D remains ambiguous. The germline gives CDR1 SGHKS, CDR2 YYEKEE (reference sequence). The CDR3 contains 15 residues. Between the trimmed V and J ends, which lost 0 bases and 4 bases, there was a span of 14 bases. The CDR3 nucleotides read TGTGCCAGCAGCTTGGAACTACTGAAGATATACGAGCAGTACTTC. Protein sequence: CASSLELLKIYEQYF.

This rearrangement joins TRBV11-2 to TRBJ1-4; possibly TRBD1 for D (6 bases). Germline CDR1 reads SGHAT; CDR2 reads FQNNGV. This CDR3 has 17 amino acids. The V end was cut by 4 bases, the J end by 5 bases, with 20 bases between. The CDR3 DNA reads TGTGCCAGCAGCTCCAAGAGGGGGGGCGGTTGGAATGAAAAACTGTTTTTT. This encodes CASSSKRGGGWNEKLFF.

In its sample, this clonotype was seen a few times. This rearrangement joins TRBV28 to TRBJ2-7, with D unclear. The CDR3 extends over 16 amino acids. Trimming stripped 3 bases from V and 3 bases from J, with 18 bases between. Germline V gene data show CDR1 as MDHEN and CDR2 as SYDVKM. The CDR3 here is CASSLSRFRFSYEQYF. DNA for the CDR3: TGTGCCAGCAGTTTGAGTAGGTTCAGGTTTAGCTACGAGCAGTACTTC.

The count of this clonotype is one. The chain joins TRBV3-1 to TRBJ2-2; no clear D. V was pared by 1 base and J by 3 bases, with 12 bases between. This CDR3 spans 16 amino acids. CDR1 and CDR2 (germline): LGHDT, YNNKEL (reference sequence). CDR3 residues: CASSQVLERYTGELFF. The CDR3 region has the DNA TGTGCCAGCAGCCAAGTGCTGGAGAGATACACCGGGGAGCTGTTTTTT.

This clonotype was counted a few times. The gene calls are TRBV6-1 and TRBJ1-1; 10 bases line up with TRBD1. Trimming took 6 bases from V and 5 from J; bases not matched to a gene: 9. This CDR3 has 15 residues. Germline V lookup: CDR1 MNHNS, CDR2 SASEGT. The CDR3 region has the DNA TGTGCCAGCAGCATCAGACAGGGGGCAGGAACTGAAGCTTTCTTT. Amino acid sequence: CASSIRQGAGTEAFF.

The rearrangement joins TRBV5-1 to TRBJ2-3, with 7 nucleotides matching TRBD1. The CDR3 is made up of 15 amino acids. From germline, CDR1 is SGHRS and CDR2 YFSETQ. With 4 bases clipped from V and 0 bases from J, the junction kept 5 bases outside the gene matches. In DNA form, the CDR3 reads TGCGCCAGCAGCAAGGGGGCGACTAGCACAGATACGCAGTATTTT. Encoded protein: CASSKGATSTDTQYF.

The rearrangement links TRBV24-1 to TRBJ2-5; TRBD2 aligns across 7 bases. The CDR3 has 13 residues. The J segment lost 1 base and the V segment lost 9 bases, leaving 4 bases of the junction unmatched. Per germline, CDR1 KGHDR and CDR2 SFDVKD. CDR3 sequence reads: CATAGGGQETQYF. CDR3 DNA sequence: TGTGCCACCGCTGGGGGGGGCCAAGAGACCCAGTACTTC.